Detailed here is one TCR beta chain. Its antigen remains unknown. The germline CDR1 and CDR2 sequences are MNHNY and SVGAGI (reference sequence). V was shortened by 7 bases and J by 2 bases, with 10 bases between the two germline ends. There are 13 residues in the CDR3. The data were taken from a study of cytomegalovirus exposure and HLA in healthy donors. The PCR made use of 60 Vbeta and 13 Jbeta primers. As originally analysed: Unique TCR beta chains numbered roughly 84 million in a later analysis, with roughly 10 million shared. Clones were sequenced by immunoSEQ multiplex PCR, and TCRdb holds only the in-frame ones, with some missing. The V and J calls and the clone size are those of that table, but D and trimming were determined from the DNA. The table includes around 190,000 clones, around 80% detected once. Notes on the study in general: A missense DCLRE1C variant was associated with V- and J-gene trimming of TCR beta chains in a later analysis, and an independent cohort replicated the association.

The source is a man aged 35 to 55 in good health and CMV-seronegative. The chain recombines TRBV6-6 with TRBJ2-3; possibly TRBD2 for D (5 bases). Sequencing was carried out using PBMCs. CDR3 in DNA: TGTGCCAGCACTTCGGACTTCACAGATACGCAGTATTTT. Encoded protein: CASTSDFTDTQYF.